These 8 T cell receptor beta chains were sequenced from one sample in a study of radiation and T cells in renal cell carcinoma. Indicated time point: blood 2 weeks post-SBRT. The treatment denotes: 15 Gy SBRT to primary tumor, nephrectomy 4 weeks later. Assay: immunoSEQ multiplex PCR; the TCRdb copy retains only in-frame clones and omits some. The repertoire holds 120,000 or so clones, more than 70% seen once, with about 5% in the top ten. Source: blood, taken from a patient whose treatment included radiotherapy and nephrectomy. Source of these receptors: a woman in her 70s with renal cell carcinoma.

CDR3: CASSKTLAYNEQFF. In DNA form, the CDR3 reads TGTGCCAGTAGTAAGACACTTGCGTACAATGAGCAGTTCTTC. The chain joins TRBV19 to TRBJ2-1, with D unclear. The CDR3 contains 14 residues. CDR1 LNHDA and CDR2 SQIVND come from the germline V gene (reference sequence). The V end was cut by 4 bases, the J end by 4 bases, with 11 bases between.

This chain links TRBV5-1 with TRBJ1-1, with 8 positions matching TRBD1. The junction had 13 bases not matched to a gene; V was cut back by 4 bases and J by 5 bases. The CDR3 has 16 amino acids. Germline CDR1 and CDR2: SGHRS and YFSETQ. CDR3 loop: CASSPGTGSVRTEAFF. The CDR3 DNA sequence: TGCGCCAGCAGCCCCGGGACAGGTTCGGTAAGGACTGAAGCTTTCTTT.

J is TRBJ1-1 and V is TRBV20-1; no definite D call. Germline V gives CDR1 DFQATT, CDR2 SNEGSKA (reference sequence). Between the trimmed V and J ends, which lost 3 bases and 11 bases, there was a span of 13 bases. The CDR3 runs 11 residues. CDR3 loop: CSASREGGAFF. CDR3 nucleotides: TGCAGTGCTAGTAGGGAAGGTGGGGCTTTCTTT.

This clone appeared a single time. The gene calls are TRBV18 and TRBJ2-5; TRBD1 agrees at 7 bases. This CDR3 region has 13 residues. The V gene end was trimmed by 5 bases and the J gene end by 7 bases; junction bases not matched to a gene: 7. Germline V gene data show CDR1 as KGHSH and CDR2 as LQKENI. The CDR3 region is CASSFGTDGTQYF. In DNA form, the CDR3 reads TGTGCCAGCTCATTCGGGACAGACGGGACCCAGTACTTC.

The chain recombines TRBV19 with TRBJ1-4, with D tentatively TRBD1 (6 bases). Germline V gives CDR1 LNHDA, CDR2 SQIVND (reference sequence). CDR3 size: 15 residues. With 5 bases removed from V and 7 bases from J, the gap between germline ends came to 17 bases. The CDR3 region is CASSVTGLYSEKLFF. The CDR3 region has the DNA TGTGCCAGTAGTGTTACAGGGTTATACTCTGAAAAACTGTTTTTT. Complete variable domain (other parts from reference TRBV19 and TRBJ1-4): DGGITQSPKYLFRKEGQNVTLSCEQNLNHDAMYWYRQDPGQGLRLIYYSQIVNDFQKGDIAEGYSVSREKKESFPLTVTSAQKNPTAFYLCASSVTGLYSEKLFFGSGTQLSVL.

The chain links TRBV5-6 to TRBJ2-2, with a tentative D call TRBD1 (6 bases). The CDR3 consists of 14 residues. Trimming removed 0 bases at V and 5 bases at J, with 8 bases between. Germline values: CDR1 SGHDT, CDR2 YYEEEE. The CDR3 is CASSLDQGTGELFF. CDR3 coding DNA: TGTGCCAGCAGCTTGGACCAGGGGACCGGGGAGCTGTTTTTT.

The chain is built from TRBV28 and TRBJ1-4; a weak D match, TRBD1 (5 bases). Trimming removed 1 base at V and 3 bases at J, with 12 bases between. This CDR3 spans 16 amino acids. Germline values: CDR1 MDHEN, CDR2 SYDVKM. The chain's CDR3 is CASSLSGPGANEKLFF. The DNA of the CDR3 is TGTGCCAGCAGTTTATCGGGGCCCGGCGCTAATGAAAAACTGTTTTTT.

The rearrangement uses TRBV7-8 and TRBJ1-5, with 8 bases lining up with TRBD1. Germline assignment: CDR1 SGHVS and CDR2 FQNEAQ. Trimming took 6 bases from V and 4 from J; bases not matched to a gene: 17. The CDR3 is made up of 18 amino acids. The CDR3 is CASSGGTGPPIANQPQHF. The CDR3, as DNA: TGTGCCAGCAGTGGGGGGACAGGCCCTCCTATAGCAAATCAGCCCCAGCATTTT.